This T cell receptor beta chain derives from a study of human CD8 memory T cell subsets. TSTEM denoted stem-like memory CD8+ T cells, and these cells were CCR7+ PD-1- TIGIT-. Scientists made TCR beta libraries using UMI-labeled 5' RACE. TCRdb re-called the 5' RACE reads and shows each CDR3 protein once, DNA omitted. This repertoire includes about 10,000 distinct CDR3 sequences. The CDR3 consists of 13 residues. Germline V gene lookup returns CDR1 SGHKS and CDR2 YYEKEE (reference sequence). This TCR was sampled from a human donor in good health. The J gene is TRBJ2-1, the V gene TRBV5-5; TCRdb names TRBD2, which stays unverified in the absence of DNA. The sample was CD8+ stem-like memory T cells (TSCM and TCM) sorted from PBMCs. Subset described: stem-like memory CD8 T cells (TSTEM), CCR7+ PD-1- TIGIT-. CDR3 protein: CASSLGYESLKFF.